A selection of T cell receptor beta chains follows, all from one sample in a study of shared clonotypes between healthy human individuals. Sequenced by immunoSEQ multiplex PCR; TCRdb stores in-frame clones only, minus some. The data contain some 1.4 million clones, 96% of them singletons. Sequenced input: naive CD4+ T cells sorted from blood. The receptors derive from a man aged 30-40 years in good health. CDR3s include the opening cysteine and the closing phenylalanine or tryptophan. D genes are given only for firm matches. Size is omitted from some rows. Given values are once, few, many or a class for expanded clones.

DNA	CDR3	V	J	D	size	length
TGCGCCAGCAGCCAAGATTCAGGCTCCTACAATGAGCAGTTCTTC	CASSQDSGSYNEQFF	TRBV4-1	TRBJ2-1	-	-	15
TGTGCCAGCAGTGGGCAGGGGGAACAGCCCCAGCATTTT	CASSGQGEQPQHF	TRBV2	TRBJ1-5	TRBD1	-	13
TGTGCCAGCAGCCAGGGCAGGGCTAGCTCCTACGAGCAGTACTTC	CASSQGRASSYEQYF	TRBV28	TRBJ2-7	-	-	15
TGTGCCAGCAGCGTAGAACAGGGCTCCTACGAGCAGTACTTC	CASSVEQGSYEQYF	TRBV9	TRBJ2-7	-	-	14
TGTGCCAGCAGCTTAGGGCTAGCGGCCTACGAGCAGTACTTC	CASSLGLAAYEQYF	TRBV11-2	TRBJ2-7	TRBD2	once	14
TGTGCCAGCAGCCCTTCCTACGAGCAGTACTTC	CASSPSYEQYF	TRBV11-2	TRBJ2-7	-	-	11
TGTGCCAGCAGCCAAGGTACTGTCGAGCAGTACTTC	CASSQGTVEQYF	TRBV14	TRBJ2-7	-	-	12
TGTGCCAGCAGCACTTCCTTAGCGGGAGGGCTGGGTGAGCAGTTCTTC	CASSTSLAGGLGEQFF	TRBV5-6	TRBJ2-1	TRBD2	-	16
TGCAGCGTTTCATCCTCTCGGCGGGTCCTGCGGGAGACCCAGTACTTC	CSVSSSRRVLRETQYF	TRBV29-1	TRBJ2-5	-	-	16
TGTGCCAGCAGCCCCAGGGACGAGCAGTACTTC	CASSPRDEQYF	TRBV7-9	TRBJ2-7	-	-	11
TGTGCCAGCAGGCTTACGCGCCCGGGACAGGGGGCCGGGGAGACCCAGTACTTC	CASRLTRPGQGAGETQYF	TRBV28	TRBJ2-5	TRBD1	-	18
TGTGCCAGCAGACTGGAGGGTAATGAGCAGTTCTTC	CASRLEGNEQFF	TRBV6-6	TRBJ2-1	-	-	12
TGTGCCAGCAGCCGACAGGGGGTGACCCACGAGCAGTACTTC	CASSRQGVTHEQYF	TRBV6-6	TRBJ2-7	TRBD1	-	14
TGTGCCAGCTCACCATCGGGAACTAGTCAAAACTCCTACAATGAGCAGTTCTTC	CASSPSGTSQNSYNEQFF	TRBV18	TRBJ2-1	-	once	18
TGTGCCAGCAGGTCCGGGACAGGGGGAAGGCAGCCCCAGCATTTT	CASRSGTGGRQPQHF	TRBV6-5	TRBJ1-5	TRBD1	-	15
TGCGCCAGCAGCTCGAGCGGGGGTTTCACTGAAGCTTTCTTT	CASSSSGGFTEAFF	TRBV5-1	TRBJ1-1	-	-	14
TGCGCCAGCAGTTGGTCCGGGACTAGCGGGTTGAATGAGCAGTTCTTC	CASSWSGTSGLNEQFF	TRBV10-1	TRBJ2-1	TRBD2	-	16
TGTGCCAGCAGTTCTCCGACAGGGATTCATCAGCCCCAGCATTTT	CASSSPTGIHQPQHF	TRBV28	TRBJ1-5	TRBD1	-	15
TGCGCCAGCCGCCGGACTAGCGGCACAGATACGCAGTATTTT	CASRRTSGTDTQYF	TRBV5-1	TRBJ2-3	TRBD2	-	14
TGTGCCAGCAGCAAGGGACTGGAGAGCAATCAGCCCCAGCATTTT	CASSKGLESNQPQHF	TRBV5-6	TRBJ1-5	-	-	15
TGTGCCAGCAGCCCCCAGAGCCGACAGGGGGCGAACACCGGGGAGCTGTTTTTT	CASSPQSRQGANTGELFF	TRBV6-4	TRBJ2-2	TRBD1	-	18
TGCGCCAGCAGCTTGGCGGGGATTAGTTGGGGGGAGCAGTACTTC	CASSLAGISWGEQYF	TRBV5-1	TRBJ2-7	-	-	15